The entry below gives a single T cell receptor beta chain sequence along with its context. This clonotype was observed at least ten times. Its binding antigen is unknown. No base qualities exist here, and no much larger clone lies one base off it. The method was 5' RACE. Data came from a NextSeq 500. The TCR library protocol attached unique molecular identifiers to individual cDNA molecules to correct for sequencing error and PCR bias. Both TCR alpha and beta chains were sequenced, and tight co-correlation was observed between alpha and beta sequence abundances in each sample. The published analysis was carried out like this. Decombinator V4 was used to annotate TCR sequences for V gene, J gene and CDR3. Expanded TCRs were defined as changing significantly between any two time points under a Poisson model with p below 0.0001. TCR abundances were normalised to the total number of TCRs sequenced per sample and expressed as counts per million. TRAV1-2 paired with TRAJ12, TRAJ20 or TRAJ33 defined MAIT TCRs, while TRAV10 paired with TRAJ18 defined iNKT TCRs. VDJdb, accessed on 1 November 2021, was searched for TCRs annotated for CMV, EBV and SARS-CoV-2, and TCRs annotated for more than one antigen were excluded. The public sequencing data were trimmed at Q25 with fastp and processed into clonotypes with MiXCR by TCRdb, which kept only in-frame beta chains. All rows with the same CDR3 protein become a single entry with the most common DNA and genes. The V and J calls were determined by TCRdb, not by the authors. The table for this sample lists over 85,000 distinct CDR3 sequences; around 12% of them were counted only once. Of the sample, approximately 4% falls within the top ten clones.

The data were obtained in a study of early T cells in non-severe SARS-CoV-2 infection listed by TCRdb under 2021. General notes on the study: Bulk RNA from unsorted whole blood was used for TCR sequencing, so alpha and beta chains could not be paired. Paper-wide results and their limitations: VDJdb matching was skewed toward anti-spike CD8 responses, so virus-specific expansions were likely underestimated and private and CD4 specificities were missed.

Measured from the cysteine to the phenylalanine, the CDR3 is 12 residues long. Only CDR3 DNA is held: 36 bases, read in frame from base 1. The V and J ends are trimmed by 6 bases and 10 bases, leaving 15 bases between them. The study was a case-control design nested within a healthcare worker cohort in London, UK, with weekly nasopharyngeal swab PCR tests and blood sampling. Healthcare workers were recruited during the week of the UK lockdown, between 23 and 31 March 2020, and followed weekly for up to 16 weeks. This specimen was whole blood, taken at baseline. The V and J genes are TRBV12-3 or TRBV12-4 and TRBJ1-2, and TRBD1 may be the D gene, going by 5 matching bases. This TCR came from an adult who was a healthcare worker with PCR-confirmed SARS-CoV-2 infection or an uninfected control (not recorded which). Here is the DNA: TGTGCCAGCAGCTTCTGGGGCATATCCTACACCTTC. This sequence encodes CASSFWGISYTF.